There are many counts of the clone carrying this T cell receptor beta chain. TCRdb re-called the 5' RACE reads with MiXCR, one entry per CDR3 protein. This sample carries about 82,000 distinct CDR3 sequences, approximately 5.4% of them seen once, and the ten largest clones take roughly 7.1%. This record belongs to a study of T cells of healthy individuals. This clonotype originated in a female donor in good health.

The CDR3 DNA reads as TGCGCCAGCAGCCAAGATCGGGGTCAGGGAAACTATGGCTACACCTTC. It translates to CASSQDRGQGNYGYTF. V is TRBV4-1 and J is TRBJ1-2; maybe TRBD1 (5 bases). The CDR3 runs to 16 residues. Trimming removed 0 bases at V and 2 bases at J, with 13 bases between. Per the germline V gene, CDR1 is MGHRA and CDR2 is YSYEKL.